The 25 T cell receptor beta chains below come from one sample, sequenced in a study of regulatory T cells in long-lasting Graves disease. The time point here: persistent/refractory GD, antithyroid drugs over 5 years with positive TRAb. PBMC RNA served as the TCR library source. Libraries of TCR beta came from iRepertoire HTBI primers plus Arm-PCR of CDR3 regions. TCRdb called the multiplex PCR reads again in MiXCR, with one record for every CDR3 protein. The table shows about 470,000 distinct CDR3 sequences, with about 22% occurring only once. Material: peripheral blood mononuclear cells (PBMCs), obtained when the disease was refractory, from a patient treated with antithyroid drugs. Source of these receptors: a female donor with Graves disease.

The V and J genes are TRBV5-6 and TRBJ1-1, with unresolved D. V dropped 0 bases and J dropped 5 bases, with 14 bases sitting between them. The V gene's germline CDR1 is SGHDT and CDR2 YYEEEE. This CDR3 contains 15 residues. The CDR3: CASSLVVEGWTEAFF. The CDR3 DNA is TGTGCCAGCAGCTTGGTCGTGGAGGGTTGGACTGAAGCTTTCTTT.

Concerning this clonotype: A much larger clone differs from this one at a single base, so this may be a read error. CDR3 nucleotide sequence: TGTGCCAGCGGCCGCTCTTGGGGGATGAACACTGAAGCTTTCTTT. Translation gives CASGRSWGMNTEAFF. This chain connects TRBV12-3 or TRBV12-4 to TRBJ1-1; D may be TRBD1 (5 bases). Trimming shortened V by 8 bases and J by 0 bases, and 16 bases separated the two germline ends. CDR3 length equals 15 residues.

This clonotype was observed a few times. This chain connects TRBV9 to TRBJ2-3; D is perhaps TRBD2 (6 bases). Germline CDR1 SGDLS, CDR2 YYNGEE. The CDR3 has 16 residues. The V end lost 0 bases, the J end lost 5 bases, and 16 bases lay between the germline ends. This chain's CDR3 is CASSVAWSGAGDTQYF. CDR3 bases: TGTGCCAGCAGCGTAGCGTGGTCGGGAGCTGGAGATACGCAGTATTTT.

This clonotype was picked up many times. The rearrangement joins TRBV28 to TRBJ2-7, with D perhaps matching TRBD1 or TRBD2 (5 bases each). This CDR3 is built from 14 residues. The ends were cut back, 6 bases at V and 2 bases at J, with 14 bases in the middle. The germline V gene has CDR1 MDHEN and CDR2 SYDVKM. The CDR3 loop is CASSSRDGTYEQYF. The CDR3, as DNA: TGTGCCAGCAGCTCGAGGGACGGTACCTACGAGCAGTACTTC. Variable domain in full (rest from reference TRBV28 and TRBJ2-7): DVKVTQSSRYLVKRTGEKVFLECVQDMDHENMFWYRQDPGLGLRLIYFSYDVKMKEKGDIPEGYSVSREKKERFSLILESASTNQTSMYLCASSSRDGTYEQYFGPGTRLTVT.

This clonotype was detected a few times. This rearrangement joins TRBV12-3 or TRBV12-4 to TRBJ2-3, with D maybe TRBD2 (6 bases). Between the trimmed V and J ends, which lost 7 bases and 7 bases, there was a span of 18 bases. The CDR3 runs to 14 residues. The DNA of the CDR3 is TGTGCCAGCATCCGTGGGGGGAGAAACTATACGCAGTATTTT. Its protein is CASIRGGRNYTQYF.

The rearrangement links TRBV28 to TRBJ2-1, with 8 bases fitting TRBD1. The trim removed 7 bases at V and 9 bases at J, leaving 11 bases unmatched. The CDR3 spans 14 residues. CDR1 is MDHEN and CDR2 is SYDVKM in the germline V gene. The CDR3 DNA reads TGTGCCAGCATTAGCGCAGGGGGCTACGGTGAGCAGTTCTTC. Protein product: CASISAGGYGEQFF.

The sample holds many counts of this clonotype. The V and J genes are TRBV28 and TRBJ2-7; unclear D gene. Germline values: CDR1 MDHEN, CDR2 SYDVKM. Trimming took off 3 bases at V and 0 bases at J, with 3 bases between the two ends. CDR3 length: 12 residues. The CDR3 loop reads CASSFDSYEQYF. CDR3 bases: TGTGCCAGCAGTTTTGACTCCTACGAGCAGTACTTC.

This sequence joins TRBV14 and TRBJ2-3; weak D call: TRBD2 (5 bases). Trimming took 4 bases from V and 6 from J, leaving 23 bases between them. The CDR3 runs 17 residues. Germline loops: CDR1 SGHDN, CDR2 FVKESK. CDR3 protein: CASSLGGSATSTDTQYF. The CDR3 DNA reads TGTGCCAGCAGCCTCGGAGGATCGGCCACCTCCACCGATACGCAGTATTTT.

This clonotype was recorded at least ten times. This chain connects TRBV11-2 to TRBJ2-7; the D gene is possibly TRBD1 (5 bases). CDR1 and CDR2 from the germline V gene are SGHAT and FQNNGV. There are 14 residues in the CDR3. The V gene lost 3 bases and the J gene lost 4 bases, with 13 bases spanning the gap. Here the CDR3 reads CASSLGLGDYEQYF. In nucleotides, the CDR3 is TGTGCCAGCAGCTTGGGTCTAGGGGATTACGAGCAGTACTTC.

The rearrangement joins TRBV14 to TRBJ2-7, with D perhaps TRBD2 (6 bases). V gave up 1 base and J gave up 1 base, with 14 bases separating them. CDR3 size: 16 residues. Germline-derived CDR1 and CDR2 are SGHDN and FVKESK. The DNA of the CDR3 is TGTGCCAGCAGCCAAGTTGGAGGGTACGCGTCCTACGAGCAGTACTTC. Translated, it gives CASSQVGGYASYEQYF.

V is TRBV20-1 and J is TRBJ2-7, with a weak D call TRBD1 (6 bases). Trimming took 6 bases from V and 5 from J, leaving 14 bases between them. Germline V CDR1 and CDR2: DFQATT, SNEGSKA (reference sequence). The CDR3 totals 12 residues. The CDR3 protein is CSASAGTNEQYF. The CDR3 nucleotides are TGCAGTGCCAGCGCCGGGACAAACGAGCAGTACTTC.

For this clonotype: Being one base from a much bigger clone, this may be a read error. The chain links TRBV28 to TRBJ2-7, with TRBD1 as a possible D gene (5 bases). The CDR3 spans 13 residues. The V end lost 8 bases, the J end lost 3 bases, and 14 bases lay between the germline ends. From germline, CDR1 is MDHEN and CDR2 SYDVKM. The CDR3 loop is CASAPGRDYEQYF. The CDR3, as DNA: TGTGCCAGCGCCCCTGGCAGGGACTACGAGCAGTACTTC.

This clonotype has ten or more counts. The V and J genes are TRBV2 and TRBJ2-7; 9 bases match TRBD2. CDR3 length: 14 residues. The germline gives CDR1 SNHLY, CDR2 FYNNEI. V lost 8 bases and J lost 3; bases outside the gene matches: 8. The CDR3, as DNA: TGTGCCAGCTCCGAAATTAGCGGGAGCTACGAGCAGTACTTC. It translates to CASSEISGSYEQYF.

This sequence joins TRBV19 and TRBJ1-4, with D maybe TRBD1 (5 bases). CDR3 length equals 12 residues. Trimming cost V 7 bases and J 5 bases, with 8 bases left between them. The germline V gene has CDR1 LNHDA and CDR2 SQIVND (reference sequence). The DNA for the CDR3 is TGTGCCAGTAACACAGGAAATGAAAAACTGTTTTTT. Residues: CASNTGNEKLFF.

This chain uses TRBV14 with TRBJ1-4; no clear D gene. Trimming removed 5 bases from V and 7 bases from J, with 8 bases in between. CDR3 length equals 12 residues. Germline loops: CDR1 SGHDN, CDR2 FVKESK. CDR3 protein: CASSILGEKLFF. In DNA form, the CDR3 reads TGTGCCAGCAGCATCCTAGGTGAAAAACTGTTTTTT.

CDR3 sequence: CASSSGQGPDTQYF. The CDR3 DNA is TGTGCCAGCAGTTCCGGACAGGGGCCAGATACGCAGTATTTT. The chain combines TRBV28 with TRBJ2-3; 9 bases fit TRBD1. The CDR3 has 14 amino acids. Germline lookup yields CDR1 MDHEN and CDR2 SYDVKM. Trimming took 4 bases from V and 4 from J; bases not matched to a gene: 3.

This clonotype appeared a few times. Given a much more abundant clone one base away, this may be a read error. It is likely a read error, because the conserved phenylalanine at the end of the CDR3 is missing. V gene TRBV6-9 combines with J gene TRBJ2-7; 7 positions match TRBD2. Trimming removed 4 bases from V and 6 bases from J; junction bases left unmatched: 9. The CDR3 has 14 amino acids. Germline CDR1 reads MNHGY; CDR2 reads SVAAGI. CDR3 nucleotide sequence: TGTGCCAGCAGTTTTGGCGGGAGCGGGCTCGAGCAGTACTTA. Protein sequence: CASSFGGSGLEQYL.

The genes are TRBV7-9 and TRBJ1-4; the match to TRBD1 covers 8 bases. The CDR3 is 14 amino acids. V lost 5 bases, J lost 6 bases, and 5 bases stayed unmatched. Germline loops: CDR1 SEHNR, CDR2 FQNEAQ (reference sequence). This CDR3 is CASSNPDRDEKLFF. As DNA, the CDR3 is TGTGCCAGCAGCAATCCGGACAGGGATGAAAAACTGTTTTTT.

This clonotype was observed at least ten times. The chain is built from TRBV6-1 and TRBJ2-7, with D possibly TRBD1 on 5 matching bases. The CDR3 has 13 amino acids. The V gene's germline CDR1 is MNHNS and CDR2 SASEGT. V shed 6 bases and J shed 5 bases, with 14 bases lying between them. Here the CDR3 DNA reads TGTGCCAGCAGCTATGGCAGGGTTAACGAGCAGTACTTC. This codes for CASSYGRVNEQYF.

This clonotype has a count of ten or more. This chain links TRBV29-1 with TRBJ2-7; 7 bases are shared with TRBD2. This CDR3 spans 13 amino acids. Trimming at V came to 0 bases and at J to 3 bases, leaving 2 bases not matched to a gene. In germline, CDR1 is SQVTM, CDR2 ANQGSEA. The CDR3 bases are TGCAGCGTTGAAGATCCGGGGGGCTACGAGCAGTACTTC. Protein sequence: CSVEDPGGYEQYF.

The V gene is TRBV20-1, the J gene TRBJ2-3; D possibly matches TRBD1 or TRBD2 (5 bases each). The ends were cut back, 1 base at V and 0 bases at J, with 11 bases in the middle. From germline, CDR1 is DFQATT and CDR2 SNEGSKA (reference sequence). This CDR3 comprises 15 residues. CDR3 nucleotides: TGCAGTGCTAGAGTTGGGGGAACTAGCACAGATACGCAGTATTTT. Protein sequence: CSARVGGTSTDTQYF.

This clonotype was seen more than once but under ten times. The chain couples TRBV7-9 to TRBJ2-7, with D possibly being TRBD1 (5 bases). The CDR3 covers 15 residues. Trimming shortened V by 0 bases and J by 2 bases, and 11 bases separated the two germline ends. From germline, CDR1 is SEHNR and CDR2 FQNEAQ (reference sequence). The CDR3 sequence is CASSLAQGSAYEQYF. The CDR3 nucleotides read TGTGCCAGCAGCTTAGCCCAGGGAAGCGCCTACGAGCAGTACTTC.

This clonotype came up a few times. The chain couples TRBV7-3 to TRBJ2-5, with D tentatively TRBD1 (6 bases). The CDR3 spans 16 residues. CDR1 is SGHTA, CDR2 FQGTGA, per germline. Trimming pared 1 base from V and 4 bases from J, leaving 16 bases between. CDR3 DNA: TGTGCCAGCAGCTTAATAGGGTGGGGCAGGGGAGAGACCCAGTACTTC. Amino acid sequence: CASSLIGWGRGETQYF.

This clonotype was recorded a few times. The V call is TRBV3-1, the J call TRBJ1-1; the match to TRBD1 covers 9 bases. V was pared by 4 bases and J by 6 bases, with 9 bases of the junction left unmatched. Germline V gene sequence: CDR1 LGHDT, CDR2 YNNKEL (reference sequence). This CDR3 is 15 amino acids long. CDR3 in amino acids: CASSRRTGDVAEAFF. CDR3 DNA: TGTGCCAGCAGCCGGCGGACAGGGGACGTCGCTGAAGCTTTCTTT.

This clonotype occurred many times. The genes are TRBV6-1 and TRBJ1-2; D is undetermined. The CDR3 spans 13 residues. Trimming stripped 1 base from V and 4 bases from J, with 7 bases between. Germline V gives CDR1 MNHNS, CDR2 SASEGT. The CDR3 region is CASSEGRTYGYTF. The CDR3, as DNA: TGTGCCAGCAGTGAAGGACGTACCTATGGCTACACCTTC.